What follows is one T cell receptor beta chain and its context. Its specificity is unknown. This entry comes from a study of T cell responses to AZD1222 COVID-19 vaccine. The data were produced by immunoSEQ multiplex PCR, yet TCRdb's version contains in-frame clones alone and is incomplete. The data contain about 130,000 clones, about 82% of them singletons. From germline, CDR1 is MNHEY and CDR2 SMNVEV (reference sequence). The CDR3 runs 17 residues. V was pared by 5 bases and J by 6 bases, with 24 bases between. Study-level findings and limits: Unmutated variant regions reportedly attract nearly half of all spike-specific TCRs. The study sampled repertoires only after the peak T cell response.

The chain employs TRBV27 and TRBJ2-3; D possibly corresponds to TRBD2 (5 bases). The sequence was collected from an adult in good health. The sequenced sample was peripheral blood, obtained on day 0 of AZD1222 vaccination. The chain's CDR3 is CASSAPGDKVEADTQYF. CDR3 nucleotide sequence: TGTGCCAGCAGTGCCCCCGGGGATAAGGTCGAGGCGGATACGCAGTATTTT.